The 17 T cell receptor beta chains presented below share a single source sample, sequenced in a study of beta chain features in type 1 diabetes. General study points: People with Type 1 diabetes carried modestly yet significantly shorter TCRB CDR3s in all four CD4+ subsets.

Of the isolated RNA, all was reverse transcribed, and so the sequenced material was expressed TCRB transcripts. Generated by immunoSEQ multiplex PCR, the TCRdb table keeps only in-frame clones and is missing some. The data show around 250,000 clones, roughly an eighth seen once. These receptors' antigens are unknown. The sequenced material came from naive CD4+ T cells from blood. The receptors were gathered from a young man with type 1 diabetes.

The chain links TRBV6-5 to TRBJ2-7, with D maybe TRBD1 (5 bases). Trimming took 2 bases from V and 2 from J, leaving 13 bases between them. Germline values: CDR1 MNHEY, CDR2 SVGAGI. The CDR3 contains 15 residues. The CDR3 DNA reads as TGTGCCAGCAGTTACACAACGACAGTAGCCTACGAGCAGTACTTC. Amino acids: CASSYTTTVAYEQYF.

This chain connects TRBV7-2 to TRBJ2-1, with 9 bases matching TRBD2. Germline V gives CDR1 SGHTA, CDR2 FQGNSA. Trimming removed 4 bases from V and 7 bases from J; junction bases left unmatched: 5. This CDR3 is 14 amino acids long. CDR3 sequence: CASSWGTSPNEQFF. CDR3 nucleotide sequence: TGTGCCAGCAGCTGGGGGACTAGCCCAAATGAGCAGTTCTTC.

This clone was seen a handful of times. This chain connects TRBV25-1 to TRBJ2-7, with D maybe TRBD1 (6 bases). The length of the CDR3 is 14 residues. Germline CDR1 reads MGHDK; CDR2 reads SYGVNS. Trimming pared 5 bases from V and 3 bases from J, leaving 14 bases between. The chain's CDR3 is CASSQQGYGYEQYF. CDR3 in DNA: TGTGCCAGCAGTCAACAGGGCTACGGCTACGAGCAGTACTTC.

This chain uses TRBV18 with TRBJ2-2; 9 bases map to TRBD2. Germline V gives CDR1 KGHSH, CDR2 LQKENI. The V and J ends lost 1 base and 4 bases, in that order; junction bases with no gene match: 4. The CDR3 consists of 16 residues. This chain's CDR3 is CASSPLAGDRTGELFF. DNA of the CDR3: TGTGCCAGCTCACCACTAGCGGGAGATCGCACCGGGGAGCTGTTTTTT.

J is TRBJ2-7 and V is TRBV2, with 8 bases aligning to TRBD2. The CDR3 consists of 15 residues. In germline, CDR1 is SNHLY, CDR2 FYNNEI. The V segment lost 2 bases and the J segment 0 bases; nucleotides outside the gene matches: 3. DNA of the CDR3: TGTGCCAGCAGTGAACTCGGGAGGGCCTCCTACGAGCAGTACTTC. Residues: CASSELGRASYEQYF.

This clone was counted between two and nine times. This chain connects TRBV5-6 to TRBJ2-7; D remains ambiguous. The CDR3 length is 11 residues. Germline CDR1 is SGHDT and CDR2 is YYEEEE. V was clipped by 4 bases and J by 4 bases, with 6 bases between them. The CDR3 DNA sequence: TGTGCCAGCAGCGCCCAGTACGAGCAGTACTTC. The encoded protein is CASSAQYEQYF.

The chain has TRBV7-8 and TRBJ2-3; 7 positions match TRBD2. The CDR3 is made up of 15 amino acids. The V gene end was trimmed by 5 bases and the J gene end by 3 bases; junction bases not matched to a gene: 8. Germline V CDR1 and CDR2: SGHVS, FQNEAQ. The DNA for the CDR3 is TGTGCCAGCAGCACTCCCGGGACTATTACAGATACGCAGTATTTT. This sequence encodes CASSTPGTITDTQYF.

The sample holds a few counts of this clone. The rearrangement joins TRBV4-2 to TRBJ1-5; 7 bases are shared with TRBD1. The ends lost 4 bases at V and 4 bases at J; junction bases unmatched: 10. Per the germline V gene, CDR1 is LGHNA and CDR2 is YNFKEQ. This CDR3 region has 16 residues. Here the CDR3 reads CASSLLGTARNQPQHF. The CDR3 region has the DNA TGTGCCAGCAGCCTATTAGGGACAGCGCGGAATCAGCCCCAGCATTTT.

The chain is built from TRBV9 and TRBJ2-1, with TRBD2 matching over 9 bases. The CDR3 is made up of 15 amino acids. The V gene's germline CDR1 is SGDLS and CDR2 YYNGEE. Trimming removed 2 bases from V and 7 bases from J; junction bases left unmatched: 7. CDR3 sequence reads: CASSVDSGRLNEQFF. CDR3 in DNA: TGTGCCAGCAGCGTCGACAGCGGGAGGCTGAATGAGCAGTTCTTC.

The rearrangement links TRBV11-2 to TRBJ2-3; the match to TRBD1 covers 10 bases. The CDR3 runs 15 residues. V shed 3 bases, J shed 1 base, and the junction held 1 base outside the gene matches. Per the germline V gene, CDR1 is SGHAT and CDR2 is FQNNGV. The CDR3 bases are TGTGCCAGCAGCTTGGGGACAGGGGGCACAGATACGCAGTATTTT. Residues: CASSLGTGGTDTQYF.

The chain couples TRBV5-5 to TRBJ1-1, with 8 bases identical to TRBD1. V trimming: 4 bases; J trimming: 4 bases; junction bases outside the gene matches: 9. Germline assignment: CDR1 SGHKS and CDR2 YYEKEE (reference sequence). The CDR3 spans 15 residues. The CDR3 DNA follows: TGTGCCAGCAGCACCCAGACAGGGGTGGGCACTGAAGCTTTCTTT. This translates into CASSTQTGVGTEAFF.

This clone occurred a few times. The CDR3 DNA sequence: TGTGCCAGCAGTCCAGCGACAGGGCAGCCCCAGCATTTT. Its protein is CASSPATGQPQHF. This sequence joins TRBV28 and TRBJ1-5, with 7 bases lining up with TRBD1. The V gene end was trimmed by 5 bases and the J gene end by 7 bases; junction bases not matched to a gene: 5. Germline CDR1 is MDHEN and CDR2 is SYDVKM. The CDR3 has 13 residues.

This sequence joins TRBV5-4 and TRBJ1-2, with 7 bases that match TRBD1. Germline V gene sequence: CDR1 SGHNT, CDR2 YYREEE (reference sequence). This CDR3 spans 15 amino acids. V lost 0 bases, J lost 2 bases, and 4 bases stayed unmatched. CDR3 sequence reads: CASSLEQGRNYGYTF. CDR3 DNA: TGTGCCAGCAGCTTGGAACAGGGGAGAAACTATGGCTACACCTTC.

This chain uses TRBV19 with TRBJ2-7; unclear D gene. CDR1 LNHDA and CDR2 SQIVND come from the germline V gene (reference sequence). This CDR3 has 14 amino acids. The germline V and J ends were trimmed by 4 bases and 0 bases, with 10 bases remaining between them. CDR3 sequence reads: CASSKLLVSYEQYF. In DNA form, the CDR3 reads TGTGCCAGTAGTAAACTTCTAGTCTCCTACGAGCAGTACTTC. The entire variable domain, with the rest obtained from reference TRBV19 and TRBJ2-7, is as follows: DGGITQSPKYLFRKEGQNVTLSCEQNLNHDAMYWYRQDPGQGLRLIYYSQIVNDFQKGDIAEGYSVSREKKESFPLTVTSAQKNPTAFYLCASSKLLVSYEQYFGPGTRLTVT.

This clone has a handful of counts. The V gene is TRBV19, the J gene TRBJ2-1; TRBD2 matches 13 bases. The germline gives CDR1 LNHDA, CDR2 SQIVND (reference sequence). Trimming took 9 bases from V and 15 from J; bases not matched to a gene: 8. This CDR3 spans 12 amino acids. The CDR3 spells CASRGTSGIPFF. The CDR3 DNA reads TGTGCCAGCCGAGGGACTAGCGGGATTCCGTTCTTC.

This clone was observed a few times. This chain joins TRBV6-6 and TRBJ2-1; 7 bases are shared with TRBD1. The CDR3 length is 14 residues. The germline CDR1 and CDR2 sequences are MNHNY and SVGAGI (reference sequence). The trim removed 5 bases at V and 0 bases at J, leaving 1 base unmatched. In DNA, the CDR3 is TGTGCCAGCAGTCCAGGGGGCTCCTACAATGAGCAGTTCTTC. This encodes CASSPGGSYNEQFF.

This clone turned up a few times. DNA for the CDR3: TGTGCCAGCAGCAACCGGGACAGGGGCCCTGAAGCTTTCTTT. It is translated as CASSNRDRGPEAFF. The chain joins TRBV5-4 to TRBJ1-1, with TRBD1 matching over 10 bases. With 4 bases clipped from V and 6 bases from J, the junction kept 6 bases outside the gene matches. CDR3 size: 14 residues. Germline CDR1 and CDR2: SGHNT and YYREEE (reference sequence). Together with reference TRBV5-4 and TRBJ1-1, the CDR3 gives the full variable domain: ETGVTQSPTHLIKTRGQQVTLRCSSQSGHNTVSWYQQALGQGPQFIFQYYREEENGRGNFPPRFSGLQFPNYSSELNVNALELDDSALYLCASSNRDRGPEAFFGQGTRLTVV.